This T cell receptor beta chain was recovered during a study of tumor-infiltrating lymphocytes in primary liver carcinoma. About the study: Those enrolled were patients of both sexes, who were aged 30 to 69 years. The number of productive TCRbeta reads per sample ranged from roughly 3.65 to 7.5 million and was similar across tissue types. General study findings and limits: Comparison of CD4+ and CD8+ repertoires was precluded by bulk unsorted samples.

Unsorted whole blood yielded blood RNA, and germline DNA was extracted as well. Peripheral blood, roughly 4.2 milliliters, was collected prior to surgery. The CDR3 is made up of 13 amino acids. Synthesis of TCR beta cDNA was carried out from about 540 ng total RNA with a constant-region primer. Nested multiplex PCR, run for three rounds with slightly modified ARM-PCR, yielded TCR beta libraries. Each of the first two PCR rounds ran roughly 9 cycles with TRBV1-TRBV30 forward and C-beta reverse primers. TCRdb passed the multiplex PCR reads through MiXCR, listing each CDR3 protein once. The table has approximately 340,000 distinct CDR3 sequences, 65% seen once. A remark on this clonotype: The antigen remains unidentified. Its ends do not fully match the called genes, so a read error is possible.

The TCR comes from a man aged 40-50 years with primary liver carcinoma and hepatitis B virus infection. This sequence joins TRBV12-3 or TRBV12-4 and TRBJ1-1; TRBD1 matches 7 bases. Sample: peripheral blood. The CDR3 region has the DNA TGTGCCAACAGTGAGGGGGCGGCCACTGAAGCTTTCTTT. This encodes CANSEGAATEAFF.